This entry lists 26 T cell receptor beta chains sequenced from one sample in a study of radiotherapy plus CTLA-4 blockade in lung cancer. Sequenced by immunoSEQ multiplex PCR; TCRdb stores in-frame clones only, minus some. The sample has 50,000 to 65,000 clones, 65% to 85% seen once. Sequencing used peripheral blood, obtained from a patient treated with radiotherapy plus ipilimumab. These TCRs come from a human donor with non-small cell lung cancer whose response to radiotherapy plus ipilimumab could not be evaluated.

This clone appeared a single time. This CDR3 reads CASTPWAGGQSYEQYF. The CDR3 DNA reads as TGTGCCAGCACCCCTTGGGCAGGGGGCCAATCCTACGAGCAGTACTTC. The chain recombines TRBV5-8 with TRBJ2-7; 8 nucleotides align to TRBD1. The V gene end was trimmed by 6 bases and the J gene end by 1 base; junction bases not matched to a gene: 12. This CDR3 comprises 16 residues. Per germline, CDR1 SGHTS and CDR2 YDEGEE.

The rearrangement uses TRBV5-8 and TRBJ2-5; TRBD2 matches 15 bases. Trimming took 4 bases from V and 3 from J; bases not matched to a gene: 7. Germline values: CDR1 SGHTS, CDR2 YDEGEE. The CDR3 sequence is 17 residues long. The CDR3 region is CASSQGLAGGGEETQYF. As DNA, the CDR3 is TGTGCCAGCAGCCAAGGACTAGCGGGAGGGGGGGAAGAGACCCAGTACTTC.

The chain employs TRBV29-1 and TRBJ2-5; 8 positions match TRBD1. The J call is doubtful: the DNA matches TRBJ2-7 better. The CDR3 extends over 13 amino acids. CDR1 SQVTM and CDR2 ANQGSEA come from the germline V gene. CDR3 coding DNA: TGCAGCGTGTTCGACAGGGGCGGCCACGAGCAGTACTTC. Encoded protein: CSVFDRGGHEQYF.

This clone was counted between two and nine times. The V and J genes are TRBV18 and TRBJ1-4, with D possibly TRBD1 on 6 matching bases. Germline CDR1 and CDR2: KGHSH and LQKENI. With 3 bases removed from V and 4 bases from J, the gap between germline ends came to 15 bases. This CDR3 has 16 amino acids. The DNA of the CDR3 is TGTGCCAGCTCACCCGGGTCGGGACAAGTTAATGAAAAACTGTTTTTT. Translation gives CASSPGSGQVNEKLFF.

This clone showed up just a few times. The chain is built from TRBV5-8 and TRBJ2-3, with 10 bases lining up with TRBD2. Germline CDR1 reads SGHTS; CDR2 reads YDEGEE. This CDR3 is built from 17 residues. Unmatched junction bases numbered 8, after V lost 4 bases and J lost 0 bases. In DNA, the CDR3 is TGTGCCAGCAGCGACGGCTTGACTAGCGGGAGCACAGATACGCAGTATTTT. Translating it yields CASSDGLTSGSTDTQYF. The variable domain in full, completed from reference TRBV5-8 and TRBJ2-3, reads EAGVTQSPTHLIKTRGQQATLRCSPISGHTSVYWYQQALGLGLQFLLWYDEGEERNRGNFPPRFSGRQFPNYSSELNVNALELEDSALYLCASSDGLTSGSTDTQYFGPGTRLTVL.

There are a few counts of this clone. This chain joins TRBV19 and TRBJ2-7; 9 nucleotides line up with TRBD1. J gave up 6 bases and V 2 bases, and 5 bases lay outside the gene matches. This CDR3 has 14 residues. The germline V gene encodes CDR1 LNHDA and CDR2 SQIVND (reference sequence). The chain's CDR3 is CASSITRQGGEQYF. The CDR3 region has the DNA TGTGCCAGTAGTATAACACGACAGGGGGGCGAGCAGTACTTC.

The V gene is TRBV6-5, the J gene TRBJ2-1; D not resolved. Germline V gene lookup returns CDR1 MNHEY and CDR2 SVGAGI. The CDR3 is 12 amino acids. CDR3 nucleotides: TGTGTTTCGGAGACCCCTTACAATGAGCAGTTCTTC. It specifies CVSETPYNEQFF.

The rearrangement joins TRBV6-1 to TRBJ2-7; the D gene is possibly TRBD2 (5 bases). Germline lookup yields CDR1 MNHNS and CDR2 SASEGT. The germline V and J ends were trimmed by 6 bases and 5 bases, with 20 bases remaining between them. This CDR3 comprises 15 residues. The CDR3, as DNA: TGTGCCAGCAGGGGCGCGGGTCCGGACCCCGACGAGCAGTACTTC. As protein: CASRGAGPDPDEQYF.

The gene calls are TRBV5-1 and TRBJ1-4; D not resolved. The V gene lost 5 bases and the J gene lost 4 bases, with 9 bases spanning the gap. Germline-derived CDR1 and CDR2 are SGHRS and YFSETQ. This CDR3 is built from 13 residues. CDR3 loop: CASRTLGNEKLFF. CDR3 sequence (DNA): TGCGCCAGCAGAACTCTCGGTAATGAAAAACTGTTTTTT.

This rearrangement joins TRBV15 to TRBJ2-2, with 13 bases matching TRBD2. The CDR3 covers 16 residues. The V and J ends lost 1 base and 6 bases, in that order; junction bases with no gene match: 2. Germline V gene sequence: CDR1 LNHNV, CDR2 YYDKDF (reference sequence). CDR3 sequence (DNA): TGTGCCACCAGCAGAGGACTAGCGGGGGGTTCCGGGGAGCTGTTTTTT. The encoded protein is CATSRGLAGGSGELFF.

V is TRBV5-1 and J is TRBJ1-3, with D possibly matching TRBD1 (6 bases). The CDR3 contains 16 residues. Deletions cut 0 bases from V and 0 bases from J, with 10 bases between. Germline V gene sequence: CDR1 SGHRS, CDR2 YFSETQ. As DNA, the CDR3 is TGCGCCAGCAGCTTGGTAGGGGGAAACTCTGGAAACACCATATATTTT. It encodes CASSLVGGNSGNTIYF.

This chain uses TRBV6-5 with TRBJ1-5; a weak D match, TRBD1 (6 bases). The CDR3 has 15 residues. V gave up 6 bases and J gave up 5 bases, with 17 bases separating them. Germline V lookup: CDR1 MNHEY, CDR2 SVGAGI. The CDR3: CASSRTTGSYQPQHF. For the CDR3, the DNA is TGTGCCAGCAGCCGTACTACAGGGTCTTATCAGCCCCAGCATTTT.

The chain carries TRBV18 and TRBJ2-3; D is unclear. Between the trimmed V and J ends, which lost 4 bases and 4 bases, there was a span of 9 bases. The CDR3 runs to 13 residues. Germline CDR1 reads KGHSH; CDR2 reads LQKENI. The CDR3: CASSRSEADTQYF. CDR3 in DNA: TGTGCCAGCTCACGCAGCGAGGCAGATACGCAGTATTTT.

V and J are TRBV29-1 and TRBJ2-1; TRBD2 matches at 9 bases. This CDR3 is built from 15 residues. Germline loops: CDR1 SQVTM, CDR2 ANQGSEA. The junction had 8 bases not matched to a gene; V was cut back by 5 bases and J by 3 bases. The CDR3 sequence is CSVLSWTSDYNEQFF. CDR3 nucleotides: TGCAGCGTTTTGTCGTGGACTAGCGACTACAATGAGCAGTTCTTC.

The V and J genes are TRBV2 and TRBJ1-2, with D perhaps matching TRBD1 (6 bases). Germline V gene data show CDR1 as SNHLY and CDR2 as FYNNEI. Trimming took 6 bases from V and 7 from J, leaving 18 bases between them. CDR3 length equals 14 residues. The CDR3 DNA sequence: TGTGCCAGCAGCCCTTTACAGGGCTCGGGTGGCTACACCTTC. The encoded protein is CASSPLQGSGGYTF.

This chain connects TRBV6-6 to TRBJ1-6; 9 bases map to TRBD1. The CDR3 runs to 16 residues. Germline V gives CDR1 MNHNY, CDR2 SVGAGI (reference sequence). Unmatched junction bases numbered 9, after V lost 7 bases and J lost 5 bases. This CDR3 is CASTEPGQGHNSPLHF. The CDR3 nucleotides read TGTGCCAGCACGGAGCCGGGACAGGGACATAATTCACCCCTCCACTTT.

This chain joins TRBV9 and TRBJ2-7, with 12 bases matching TRBD2. CDR1 is SGDLS, CDR2 YYNGEE, per germline. This CDR3 is built from 14 residues. The V segment lost 2 bases and the J segment 3 bases; nucleotides outside the gene matches: 0. The CDR3 region is CASSVTSGSYEQYF. CDR3 nucleotides: TGTGCCAGCAGCGTGACTAGCGGGAGCTACGAGCAGTACTTC.

This sequence joins TRBV9 and TRBJ2-7, with 7 bases lining up with TRBD1. V trimming: 4 bases; J trimming: 8 bases; junction bases outside the gene matches: 9. The CDR3 totals 13 residues. From germline, CDR1 is SGDLS and CDR2 YYNGEE. The CDR3 reads CASSLQGVNQQYF. The DNA for the CDR3 is TGTGCCAGCAGCCTGCAGGGGGTAAACCAGCAGTACTTC.

This chain connects TRBV28 to TRBJ2-2, with a tentative D call TRBD2 (5 bases). The V gene lost 6 bases and the J gene lost 1 base, with 15 bases spanning the gap. CDR3 length equals 16 residues. The germline V gene has CDR1 MDHEN and CDR2 SYDVKM. Here the CDR3 reads CASRSPGLRNTGELFF. CDR3 nucleotide sequence: TGTGCCAGCAGGAGCCCCGGACTGAGGAACACCGGGGAGCTGTTTTTT.

This chain joins TRBV7-2 and TRBJ2-3; maybe TRBD2 (5 bases). CDR3 size: 15 residues. Germline V lookup: CDR1 SGHTA, CDR2 FQGNSA. V lost 7 bases and J lost 4, with 18 bases in between. The CDR3 DNA is TGTGCCAGCACGTCGCGGGCGGGTACATCAGATACGCAGTATTTT. Translation gives CASTSRAGTSDTQYF.

This rearrangement joins TRBV11-2 to TRBJ2-5; 7 bases line up with TRBD1. This CDR3 comprises 14 residues. Losses at the gene ends were 5 bases for V and 10 bases for J; bases not matched to a gene: 13. Germline assignment: CDR1 SGHAT and CDR2 FQNNGV. In DNA form, the CDR3 reads TGTGCCAGCAGCAAGACAGGGAATACTCGCGGCCAGTACTTC. This sequence encodes CASSKTGNTRGQYF.

The V gene is TRBV28, the J gene TRBJ1-3; D is ambiguous. Germline loops: CDR1 MDHEN, CDR2 SYDVKM. V lost 6 bases to trimming and J lost 3 bases, with 6 bases between them. This CDR3 has 12 amino acids. CDR3 sequence reads: CASRTYGNTIYF. The CDR3 region has the DNA TGTGCCAGCAGGACTTATGGAAACACCATATATTTT.

The chain employs TRBV19 and TRBJ2-7; 9 positions agree with TRBD2. CDR3 size: 15 residues. Germline CDR1 is LNHDA and CDR2 is SQIVND (reference sequence). J was trimmed by 1 base and V by 4 bases; bases with no gene match: 5. In DNA form, the CDR3 reads TGTGCCAGTAGTACCCAGCGGGAGGAATCCTACGAGCAGTACTTC. Translation gives CASSTQREESYEQYF. Full variable domain (outside the CDR3, taken from reference TRBV19 and TRBJ2-7): DGGITQSPKYLFRKEGQNVTLSCEQNLNHDAMYWYRQDPGQGLRLIYYSQIVNDFQKGDIAEGYSVSREKKESFPLTVTSAQKNPTAFYLCASSTQREESYEQYFGPGTRLTVT.

Within the sample, this clone is medium-sized. The rearrangement links TRBV19 to TRBJ1-1; D uncertain. Trimming took 9 bases from V and 0 from J, leaving 14 bases between them. CDR3 length: 14 amino acids. Germline CDR1 reads LNHDA; CDR2 reads SQIVND (reference sequence). The DNA of the CDR3 is TGTGCCAGCTGTCCTGGGCAGCTGAACACTGAAGCTTTCTTT. Encoded protein: CASCPGQLNTEAFF.

This chain joins TRBV5-1 and TRBJ2-7, with 12 bases matching TRBD1. Germline lookup yields CDR1 SGHRS and CDR2 YFSETQ. This CDR3 has 17 amino acids. The J segment lost 3 bases and the V segment lost 4 bases, leaving 11 bases of the junction unmatched. The CDR3 nucleotides read TGCGCCAGCAGCCCCGGGACAGGGGGCAGTAGGGACTACGAGCAGTACTTC. Its protein is CASSPGTGGSRDYEQYF.

The rearrangement links TRBV29-1 to TRBJ1-5; D might be TRBD1 (5 bases). The CDR3 consists of 12 residues. Germline lookup yields CDR1 SQVTM and CDR2 ANQGSEA. Deletions cut 8 bases from V and 3 bases from J, with 11 bases between. CDR3: CSTGGANQPQHF. Here the CDR3 DNA reads TGCAGCACCGGGGGAGCCAATCAGCCCCAGCATTTT. Looking up the rest from reference TRBV29-1 and TRBJ1-5 gives the full variable domain: SAVISQKPSRDICQRGTSLTIQCQVDSQVTMMFWYRQQPGQSLTLIATANQGSEATYESGFVIDKFPISRPNLTFSTLTVSNMSPEDSSIYLCSTGGANQPQHFGDGTRLSIL.